This TCR beta chain was sequenced for a study of tumor-infiltrating lymphocytes in primary liver carcinoma (dated by TCRdb to 2016 to 2017). At the level of the whole study: Between late 2015 and March 2016, about 5 patients in China with histopathologically diagnosed primary liver carcinoma had their tumors surgically resected. TCRbeta repertoire sequencing covered roughly 35 specimens from 5 patients: around 25 tumor regions, 5 adjacent noncancerous liver tissues and 5 peripheral blood samples. Each sample produced roughly 3.65 to 7.5 million productive TCRbeta reads, and read depth showed no significant difference between tissue types. Reproducibility between technical replicate repertoires was high, with correlation coefficients above 0.95 and mean shared-clone rates approximately 0.91. The study combined TCRbeta repertoire sequencing, expression microarrays and whole-exome sequencing across five regions of each liver tumor, with adjacent normal tissue and blood. The five patients had tumors staged T1-T3 N0M0, with maximum diameters ranging from about 4 to 11 cm. Of the five patients, three men and two women aged 30 to 69 years, four had hepatocellular carcinoma and one had combined HCC and intrahepatic cholangiocarcinoma. The full study reports these points: Only the TCR beta chain was sequenced, so true repertoire diversity is likely underestimated because unpaired alpha chains were not captured. Consistent with antigen-driven expansion, pairs of tumor regions showed higher repertoire overlap (mean roughly 36%) than either tumor-adjacent pairs (approximately 17%) or tumor-blood pairs (about 14%). With just four or five patients in the study, the authors point out that the findings should be validated in a larger study. Comparison of CD4+ and CD8+ T cell repertoires was precluded by the use of bulk unsorted samples. A significantly larger repertoire fraction was made up by the top 250 clones in tumors than in blood (p = 0.039).

V drops 0 bases and J drops 8 bases, leaving 16 bases in between. Via the germline V gene, CDR1 is MNHEY and CDR2 SVGAGI. The CDR3 sequence holds 15 residues, the cysteine and phenylalanine included. Only the CDR3 DNA stays, 45 bases, in frame from base 1. TRIzol reagent was used to extract blood RNA from unsorted whole blood, while the DNeasy Blood & Tissue kit provided the germline DNA. Patients had chronic HBV infection and were treatment-naive at sampling. Before surgery, approximately 3.7 milliliters of peripheral blood were drawn into K2EDTA tubes. A constant-region primer and ProtoScript II reverse transcriptase were used to reverse-transcribe TCRbeta-specific cDNA from roughly 0.55 ug total RNA. Construction of the TCRbeta libraries relied on three nested rounds of multiplex PCR, following a slightly modified ARM-PCR procedure. Each of the first two PCR rounds ran for around 10 cycles using multiplex TRBV1-TRBV30 forward primers together with a Cbeta reverse primer. Sample barcodes and Illumina adapters were attached in a final 25-cycle PCR using Deep VentR polymerase. Before sequencing, amplicons of 200-500 bp were gel-purified using a QIAquick gel extraction kit. An Illumina HiSeq 2500 was used to sequence the TCRbeta amplicons, generating 250-bp paired-end reads. In the source study's methods: Quality trimming of reads was performed with Trimmomatic v0.33, and paired reads were merged with FLASH v1.2.11 so that full CDR3 sequences could be recovered. V, D and J germline segments were assigned to the rearranged TCRbeta sequences using MiGEC v1.2.1b. Clonotype statistics and Shannon-Wiener diversity indices were calculated with VDJtools v1.0.0. Except for diversity analysis, only the 250 most abundant clonotypes of each sample were used in subsequent analyses to reduce sampling bias. The public reads were run again by TCRdb, first through fastp at Q25 and then through MiXCR, and only productive beta chains were kept. A single entry per CDR3 protein holds the most common genes and DNA from its merged rows. The V and J calls were determined by TCRdb, not by the authors. The sample records 250,000 to 350,000 distinct CDR3 sequences, 58% of which are singletons. The ten largest clones take up about a sixth of the sample.

There are a few counts of this clonotype. No cognate antigen has been identified for it. Within one base of it there is no much larger clone, and no base qualities were kept. The receptor chain draws on TRBV6-5 and TRBJ1-2; no D segment can be confidently identified. The specimen was peripheral blood. The TCR comes from a woman in her thirties with primary liver carcinoma and hepatitis B virus infection. The nucleotide sequence is TGTGCCAGCAGTTACTCGATAATTGGAATCAACGGCTACACCTTC. This translates into CASSYSIIGINGYTF.